The next 27 T cell receptor beta chains were all read from a single sample in a study of CD8 T cell repertoires and HIV-1 epitope variants. Measured with immunoSEQ multiplex PCR; TCRdb has only the in-frame clones, and not every one. The top ten clones hold around 40% of a sample with thousands of clones, roughly two thirds of them seen once. For these receptors, no antigen is known. The sequencing input was cultured CD8+ T cells derived from PBMCs. All receptors come from a male donor with HIV.

This clone appeared a few times. This chain joins TRBV5-8 and TRBJ1-1; D remains unclear. The CDR3 is 12 residues long. The ends were cut back, 3 bases at V and 8 bases at J, with 11 bases in the middle. Germline CDR1 reads SGHTS; CDR2 reads YDEGEE. Written as DNA, the CDR3 is TGTGCCAGCAGCTCCTGGACTCGAGAAGCTTTCTTT. It translates to CASSSWTREAFF.

The CDR3 DNA sequence: TGTGCCAGCTCACCTCTAGCAGGCGATTCCTCTGGAAACACCATATATTTT. Encoded protein: CASSPLAGDSSGNTIYF. The rearrangement uses TRBV18 and TRBJ1-3; no firm D call. Germline-derived CDR1 and CDR2 are KGHSH and LQKENI. V lost 3 bases and J 0 bases, leaving 15 bases between the germline ends. This CDR3 has 17 amino acids.

The chain links TRBV25-1 to TRBJ2-7; 7 positions match TRBD2. Germline CDR1 MGHDK, CDR2 SYGVNS. This CDR3 is 13 amino acids long. The J segment lost 5 bases and the V segment lost 1 base, leaving 2 bases of the junction unmatched. DNA for the CDR3: TGTGCCAGCAGTGAATGGGGAGGGGACGAGCAGTACTTC. This codes for CASSEWGGDEQYF.

J is TRBJ1-4 and V is TRBV28, with 8 bases fitting TRBD1. The CDR3 is 15 residues long. J lost 8 bases, V lost 10 bases, and 15 bases had no gene match. Germline V lookup: CDR1 MDHEN, CDR2 SYDVKM. CDR3 residues: CATGGQGVDNEKLFF. The CDR3 DNA reads as TGTGCCACGGGAGGACAGGGAGTAGATAACGAAAAACTGTTTTTT.

This clone was detected only a few times. J is TRBJ1-1 and V is TRBV27; D ambiguous. The germline V gene encodes CDR1 MNHEY and CDR2 SMNVEV (reference sequence). The CDR3 is made up of 13 amino acids. Trimming removed 9 bases from V and 0 bases from J, with 11 bases in between. CDR3 bases: TGTGCCAGTCAGATTGGTGTGAACACTGAAGCTTTCTTT. It translates to CASQIGVNTEAFF.

V gene TRBV10-3 combines with J gene TRBJ1-1; D gene unclear. Germline values: CDR1 ENHRY, CDR2 SYGVKD. V was clipped by 0 bases and J by 2 bases, with 13 bases between them. The CDR3 runs 16 residues. CDR3 amino acids: CAISESGEGLNTEAFF. In DNA form, the CDR3 reads TGTGCCATCAGTGAGTCCGGTGAAGGGCTAAACACTGAAGCTTTCTTT.

The chain combines TRBV5-4 with TRBJ2-1; the D is unclear. V was cut by 0 bases and J by 4 bases, with 11 bases left in between. CDR3 length: 15 residues. Looked up from germline, CDR1 is SGHNT and CDR2 is YYREEE (reference sequence). This chain's CDR3 is CASSLAQPSYNEQFF. The CDR3 DNA reads TGTGCCAGCAGCTTGGCACAACCCTCTTACAATGAGCAGTTCTTC.

This clone was seen a few times. V gene TRBV6-1 combines with J gene TRBJ2-7, with TRBD1 matching over 8 bases. The V segment lost 6 bases and the J segment 3 bases; nucleotides outside the gene matches: 1. Looked up from germline, CDR1 is MNHNS and CDR2 is SASEGT. This CDR3 contains 12 residues. For the CDR3, the DNA is TGTGCCAGCAGCGGGACAGGCTACGAGCAGTACTTC. Amino acids: CASSGTGYEQYF.

The V gene is TRBV4-2, the J gene TRBJ1-4; possibly TRBD1 for D (5 bases). This CDR3 spans 13 amino acids. Trimming left V 1 base short and J 12 bases short, with 12 bases between. Germline V gene lookup returns CDR1 LGHNA and CDR2 YNFKEQ. The DNA for the CDR3 is TGTGCCAGCAGCCAAGGATCACAGGAGGAACTGTTTTTT. Translating gives CASSQGSQEELFF.

The chain carries TRBV18 and TRBJ1-2; D not certain. Germline CDR1 reads KGHSH; CDR2 reads LQKENI. The CDR3 loop spans 13 amino acids. The ends were cut back, 1 base at V and 4 bases at J, with 7 bases in the middle. CDR3 protein: CASSPRGFYGYTF. As DNA, the CDR3 is TGTGCCAGCTCACCACGGGGATTCTATGGCTACACCTTC.

In this sample, this clone is medium-sized. The V gene is TRBV28, the J gene TRBJ1-5; 11 bases fit TRBD1. This CDR3 contains 15 residues. Trimming removed 3 bases from V and 6 bases from J; junction bases left unmatched: 4. Germline V gene data show CDR1 as MDHEN and CDR2 as SYDVKM. The CDR3 DNA reads as TGTGCCAGCAGTTTGGGACAGGGGGGGACTCAGCCCCAGCATTTT. As protein: CASSLGQGGTQPQHF.

The rearrangement uses TRBV4-3 and TRBJ2-1; D may be TRBD2 (6 bases). Germline V gene lookup returns CDR1 LGHNA and CDR2 YSLEER. V gave up 0 bases and J gave up 7 bases, with 13 bases separating them. The CDR3 spans 15 residues. The CDR3 nucleotides are TGCGCCAGCAGCCAAGATATCGAGCGGGTTAATGAGCAGTTCTTC. This translates into CASSQDIERVNEQFF.

The rearrangement uses TRBV27 and TRBJ2-3; D is perhaps TRBD2 (5 bases). V was cut by 0 bases and J by 1 base, with 8 bases left in between. This CDR3 is built from 15 residues. CDR1 and CDR2 (germline): MNHEY, SMNVEV (reference sequence). CDR3 region: CASSLSNGGTDTQYF. The CDR3 DNA reads TGTGCCAGCAGTTTATCAAACGGGGGCACAGATACGCAGTATTTT.

The chain recombines TRBV19 with TRBJ1-5; D uncertain. Deletions cut 7 bases from V and 4 bases from J, with 14 bases between. CDR3 length: 14 residues. The V gene's germline CDR1 is LNHDA and CDR2 SQIVND (reference sequence). The CDR3 DNA follows: TGTGCCAGTACCACGACTGACTTTAATCAGCCCCAGCATTTT. Its protein product is CASTTTDFNQPQHF.

The chain combines TRBV19 with TRBJ2-5; D is undetermined. Germline assignment: CDR1 LNHDA and CDR2 SQIVND (reference sequence). V lost 1 base and J lost 0, with 9 bases in between. The CDR3 runs 15 residues. This CDR3 reads CASSIAPTNQETQYF. The CDR3 region has the DNA TGTGCCAGTAGTATAGCCCCCACCAACCAAGAGACCCAGTACTTC.

In this sample, this clone turned up a few times. CDR3 bases: TGTGCCACCAGCAGTTGGGACAGGGGTTATGAGCAGTACTTC. This codes for CATSSWDRGYEQYF. V is TRBV15 and J is TRBJ2-7; the match to TRBD1 covers 10 bases. Germline CDR1 LNHNV, CDR2 YYDKDF (reference sequence). The CDR3 consists of 14 residues. V lost 3 bases, J lost 7 bases, and 6 bases stayed unmatched. Complete variable domain (other parts from reference TRBV15 and TRBJ2-7): DAMVIQNPRYQVTQFGKPVTLSCSQTLNHNVMYWYQQKSSQAPKLLFHYYDKDFNNEADTPDNFQSRRPNTSFCFLDIRSPGLGDTAMYLCATSSWDRGYEQYFGPGTRLTVT.

The rearrangement links TRBV28 to TRBJ1-1, with TRBD1 as a possible D gene (5 bases). The CDR3 runs to 15 residues. Germline assignment: CDR1 MDHEN and CDR2 SYDVKM. V dropped 8 bases and J dropped 1 base, with 17 bases sitting between them. CDR3 DNA: TGTGCCAGCTGGACCCTCCTCGGGGGGAACACTGAAGCTTTCTTT. Translation gives CASWTLLGGNTEAFF. Based on the CDR3 plus reference TRBV28 and TRBJ1-1, the full variable domain is DVKVTQSSRYLVKRTGEKVFLECVQDMDHENMFWYRQDPGLGLRLIYFSYDVKMKEKGDIPEGYSVSREKKERFSLILESASTNQTSMYLCASWTLLGGNTEAFFGQGTRLTVV.

The chain combines TRBV6-5 with TRBJ2-7, with 9 nucleotides matching TRBD1. The CDR3 is 14 amino acids. Trimming cost V 0 bases and J 4 bases; bases outside gene matches: 1. CDR1 MNHEY and CDR2 SVGAGI come from the germline V gene. The CDR3 region is CASSYSGTGYEQYF. In DNA form, the CDR3 reads TGTGCCAGCAGTTACTCGGGGACAGGGTACGAGCAGTACTTC.

This chain connects TRBV7-3 to TRBJ2-7, with 7 positions matching TRBD1. Germline CDR1 is SGHTA and CDR2 is FQGTGA. V trimming: 3 bases; J trimming: 7 bases; junction bases outside the gene matches: 9. The CDR3 totals 14 residues. CDR3 in DNA: TGTGCCAGCAGCTTGGGACAGTACCTTCGTGAGCAGTACTTC. Translated, it gives CASSLGQYLREQYF.

CDR3 nucleotides: TGTGCCAGCAGTTTCTTTGGGACTTCATACAATGAGCAGTTCTTC. It codes for CASSFFGTSYNEQFF. The V gene is TRBV28, the J gene TRBJ2-1; possibly TRBD2 for D (6 bases). The length of the CDR3 is 15 residues. The germline CDR1 and CDR2 sequences are MDHEN and SYDVKM. The germline V and J ends were trimmed by 3 bases and 4 bases, with 13 bases remaining between them.

This chain joins TRBV19 and TRBJ2-7; D call uncertain. Germline V lookup: CDR1 LNHDA, CDR2 SQIVND (reference sequence). The V end lost 0 bases, the J end lost 6 bases, and 15 bases lay between the germline ends. The CDR3 is 15 amino acids. The CDR3 sequence is CASSIDRNDEREQYF. Here the CDR3 DNA reads TGTGCCAGTAGTATAGATCGGAACGATGAGCGCGAGCAGTACTTC. Full variable domain (missing parts from reference TRBV19 and TRBJ2-7): DGGITQSPKYLFRKEGQNVTLSCEQNLNHDAMYWYRQDPGQGLRLIYYSQIVNDFQKGDIAEGYSVSREKKESFPLTVTSAQKNPTAFYLCASSIDRNDEREQYFGPGTRLTVT.

V is TRBV9 and J is TRBJ2-2; D is uncertain. The CDR3 loop spans 15 amino acids. CDR1 is SGDLS and CDR2 is YYNGEE in the germline V gene. Trimming cost V 2 bases and J 6 bases, with 14 bases left between them. The CDR3 loop is CASSVQGPEAGELFF. CDR3 sequence (DNA): TGTGCCAGCAGCGTCCAAGGACCCGAAGCCGGGGAGCTGTTTTTT.

This clone has more than one count but fewer than ten. The V and J genes are TRBV2 and TRBJ1-2; no reliable D call. CDR1 is SNHLY, CDR2 FYNNEI, per germline. The CDR3 totals 12 residues. V lost 7 bases to trimming and J lost 2 bases, with 8 bases between them. CDR3 region: CASKIENYGYTF. The CDR3 DNA is TGTGCCAGCAAAATAGAAAACTATGGCTACACCTTC.

The genes are TRBV6-1 and TRBJ1-3; a weak D match, TRBD1 (6 bases). The germline V and J ends were trimmed by 7 bases and 4 bases, with 14 bases remaining between them. The CDR3 totals 14 residues. Germline CDR1 reads MNHNS; CDR2 reads SASEGT. The CDR3, as DNA: TGTGCCAGCACCCCGAGGGGGGCGGGAAACACCATATATTTT. Translated, it gives CASTPRGAGNTIYF.

This chain connects TRBV5-6 to TRBJ2-3; 10 positions agree with TRBD1. CDR1 and CDR2 (germline): SGHDT, YYEEEE. The ends lost 1 base at V and 3 bases at J; junction bases unmatched: 2. The CDR3 is 15 residues long. This CDR3 reads CASSLWDRGTDTQYF. CDR3 DNA: TGTGCCAGCAGCTTGTGGGACAGGGGTACAGATACGCAGTATTTT.

V is TRBV2 and J is TRBJ2-3; TRBD2 agrees at 14 bases. The CDR3 consists of 16 residues. The V and J ends lost 10 bases and 1 base, in that order; junction bases with no gene match: 7. Germline values: CDR1 SNHLY, CDR2 FYNNEI. The CDR3 loop is CATRLAGGLGTDTQYF. The CDR3 DNA sequence: TGTGCCACCAGACTAGCGGGGGGGCTCGGCACAGATACGCAGTATTTT.

The sample holds a few counts of this clone. The chain joins TRBV5-1 to TRBJ2-7, with D possibly TRBD1 on 6 matching bases. Trimming took 0 bases from V and 6 from J, leaving 7 bases between them. The CDR3 is made up of 12 amino acids. CDR1 is SGHRS and CDR2 is YFSETQ in the germline V gene. The CDR3 loop is CASSLDRVEQYF. The CDR3 DNA follows: TGCGCCAGCAGCTTGGACAGGGTCGAGCAGTACTTC.